A selection of T cell receptor beta chains follows, all from one sample in a study of T cell responses to AZD1222 COVID-19 vaccine. Assay: immunoSEQ multiplex PCR; the TCRdb copy retains only in-frame clones and omits some. The data contain 150,000 to 200,000 clones, less than 95% of them singletons. Sequenced here: peripheral blood, sampled on day 0 of AZD1222 vaccination. The receptors stem from an adult in good health. Each CDR3 is given without its conserved first and last residue. A D gene is named only where the DNA matches it firmly.

CDR3 length: 16
D gene: NA
J gene: TRBJ1-3
V gene: TRBV21-1
CDR3 protein: ASSKEGTGPNSGNTIY

CDR3 length: 13
D gene: NA
J gene: TRBJ2-1
V gene: TRBV11-3
CDR3 protein: ASSLVTGAGNEQF

CDR3 length: 12
D gene: NA
J gene: TRBJ2-7
V gene: TRBV9
CDR3 protein: ASSVGQSSYEQY

CDR3 length: 13
D gene: NA
J gene: TRBJ2-7
V gene: TRBV9
CDR3 protein: ASSVGTAVSYEQY

CDR3 length: 10
D gene: NA
J gene: TRBJ1-2
V gene: TRBV30
CDR3 protein: AWSRGERGYT

CDR3 length: 13
D gene: TRBD2
J gene: TRBJ2-7
V gene: TRBV5-1
CDR3 protein: ASSLSASGSREQY

CDR3 length: 14
D gene: NA
J gene: TRBJ2-6
V gene: TRBV15
CDR3 protein: ATSRGDEQGANVLT

CDR3 length: 10
D gene: NA
J gene: TRBJ2-5
V gene: TRBV30
CDR3 protein: AWSAVWETQY

CDR3 length: 13
D gene: NA
J gene: TRBJ2-3
V gene: TRBV28
CDR3 protein: ASRPYGRRTDTQY

CDR3 length: 14
D gene: NA
J gene: TRBJ1-2
V gene: TRBV6-6
CDR3 protein: ASSYSGDGANYGYT

CDR3 length: 10
D gene: NA
J gene: TRBJ2-1
V gene: TRBV6-4
CDR3 protein: ASSHSLNEQF

CDR3 length: 12
D gene: NA
J gene: TRBJ1-1
V gene: TRBV4-2
CDR3 protein: ASSHVTVNTEAF

CDR3 length: 13
D gene: NA
J gene: TRBJ1-4
V gene: TRBV24-1
CDR3 protein: ATSLTGTPSEKLF

CDR3 length: 13
D gene: NA
J gene: TRBJ1-1
V gene: TRBV7-2
CDR3 protein: ASSLTGSHNTEAF

CDR3 length: 11
D gene: NA
J gene: TRBJ1-4
V gene: TRBV7-4
CDR3 protein: ASSFPRDEKLF

CDR3 length: 12
D gene: NA
J gene: TRBJ1-3
V gene: TRBV27
CDR3 protein: ASSLGGAGNTIY

CDR3 length: 11
D gene: TRBD1
J gene: TRBJ1-1
V gene: TRBV30
CDR3 protein: AWGGQLNTEAF

CDR3 length: 10
D gene: TRBD1
J gene: TRBJ2-1
V gene: TRBV27
CDR3 protein: ASSQGAYEQF

CDR3 length: 14
D gene: TRBD1
J gene: TRBJ1-4
V gene: TRBV4-2
CDR3 protein: ASSPTSGTGNEKLF

CDR3 length: 12
D gene: NA
J gene: TRBJ1-2
V gene: TRBV7-8
CDR3 protein: ASSITAGTEGYT

CDR3 length: 12
D gene: NA
J gene: TRBJ1-5
V gene: TRBV6-2/TRBV6-3
CDR3 protein: ASSYRGDNQPQH

CDR3 length: 13
D gene: NA
J gene: TRBJ1-3
V gene: TRBV2
CDR3 protein: ASSLGAGQGNTIY

CDR3 length: 11
D gene: NA
J gene: TRBJ2-7
V gene: TRBV30
CDR3 protein: AWSVHLGSEQY

CDR3 length: 15
D gene: TRBD1
J gene: TRBJ1-5
V gene: TRBV28
CDR3 protein: ASRRTGTDYSNQPQH

CDR3 length: 10
D gene: TRBD1
J gene: TRBJ2-7
V gene: TRBV30
CDR3 protein: ALDRDSYEQY

CDR3 length: 12
D gene: TRBD1
J gene: TRBJ1-4
V gene: TRBV27
CDR3 protein: ASSLYRGGEKLF

CDR3 length: 15
D gene: TRBD1
J gene: TRBJ1-6
V gene: TRBV28
CDR3 protein: ASSSTTGGSYNSPLH

CDR3 length: 12
D gene: NA
J gene: TRBJ1-1
V gene: TRBV29-1
CDR3 protein: SVERRQANTEAF

CDR3 length: 13
D gene: TRBD1
J gene: TRBJ1-3
V gene: TRBV28
CDR3 protein: ASSRGTGGGNTIY

CDR3 length: 10
D gene: NA
J gene: TRBJ1-1
V gene: TRBV29-1
CDR3 protein: SVEDPGSEAF

CDR3 length: 10
D gene: NA
J gene: TRBJ2-7
V gene: TRBV14
CDR3 protein: ASSQIRHEQY